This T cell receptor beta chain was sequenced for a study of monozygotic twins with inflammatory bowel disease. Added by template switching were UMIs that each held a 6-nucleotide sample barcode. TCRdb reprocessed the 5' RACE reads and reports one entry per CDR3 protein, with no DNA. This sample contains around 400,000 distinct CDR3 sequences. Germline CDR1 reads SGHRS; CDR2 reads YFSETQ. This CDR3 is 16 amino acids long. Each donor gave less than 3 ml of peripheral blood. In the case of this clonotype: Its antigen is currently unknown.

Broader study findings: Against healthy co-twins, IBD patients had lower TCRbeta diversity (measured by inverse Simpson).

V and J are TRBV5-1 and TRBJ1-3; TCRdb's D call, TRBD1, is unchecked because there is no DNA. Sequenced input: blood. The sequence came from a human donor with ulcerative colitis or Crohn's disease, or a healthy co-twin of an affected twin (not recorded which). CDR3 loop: CASSWEHRGGGNTIYF.